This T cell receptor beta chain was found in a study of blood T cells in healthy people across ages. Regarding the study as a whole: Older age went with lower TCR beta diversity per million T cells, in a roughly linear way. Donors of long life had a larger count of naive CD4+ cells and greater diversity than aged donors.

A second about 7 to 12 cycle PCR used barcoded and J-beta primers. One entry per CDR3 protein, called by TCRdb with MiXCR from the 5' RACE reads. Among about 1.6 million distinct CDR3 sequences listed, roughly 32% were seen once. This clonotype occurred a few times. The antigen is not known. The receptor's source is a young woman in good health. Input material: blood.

Here the CDR3 reads CASSYRTGGSNQPQHF. For the CDR3, the DNA is TGTGCCAGCAGTTACAGAACCGGTGGAAGCAATCAGCCCCAGCATTTT. The chain uses TRBV6-2 or TRBV6-3 and TRBJ1-5; D not certain. The CDR3 spans 16 residues. Germline V CDR1 and CDR2: MNHEY, SVGEGT. V was clipped by 2 bases and J by 1 base, with 12 bases between them.